This T cell receptor beta chain was retrieved from a study of cytomegalovirus exposure and HLA in healthy donors. The primer mix had 60 Vbeta and 13 Jbeta primers. Here immunoSEQ multiplex PCR was the method, and the copy in TCRdb shows in-frame clones only, minus some. The sample shows some 65,000 clones, about 75% of them seen only once. CDR1 is LNHNV and CDR2 is YYDKDF in the germline V gene (reference sequence). CDR3 length: 15 amino acids. Deletions cut 1 base from V and 0 bases from J, with 9 bases between. The TCR sequence derives from a woman aged 40 to 55 in good health and CMV-seropositive. V usage is TRBV15 and J usage is TRBJ1-1; D call uncertain. What was sequenced was PBMCs. The CDR3 DNA follows: TGTGCCACCAGCAGAGCCGGACTGTTGAACACTGAAGCTTTCTTT. As protein: CATSRAGLLNTEAFF.